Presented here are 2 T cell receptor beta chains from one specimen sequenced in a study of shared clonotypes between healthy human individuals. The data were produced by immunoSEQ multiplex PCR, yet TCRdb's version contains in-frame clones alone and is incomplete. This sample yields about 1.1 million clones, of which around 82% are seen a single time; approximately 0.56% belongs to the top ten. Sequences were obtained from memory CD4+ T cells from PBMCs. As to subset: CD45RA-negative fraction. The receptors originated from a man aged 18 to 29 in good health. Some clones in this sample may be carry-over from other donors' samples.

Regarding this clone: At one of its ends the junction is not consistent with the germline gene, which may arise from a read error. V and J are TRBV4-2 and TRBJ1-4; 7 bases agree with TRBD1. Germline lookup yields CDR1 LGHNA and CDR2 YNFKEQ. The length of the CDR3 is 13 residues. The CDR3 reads CASSLTRWDRPNF. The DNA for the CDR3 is TGTGCCAGCAGCCTGACCCGTTGGGACAGACCCAATTTT.

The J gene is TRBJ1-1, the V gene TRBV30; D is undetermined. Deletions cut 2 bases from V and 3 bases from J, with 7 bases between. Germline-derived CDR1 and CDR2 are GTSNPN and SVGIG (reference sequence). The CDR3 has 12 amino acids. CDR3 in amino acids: CAWSLGYTEAFF. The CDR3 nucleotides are TGTGCCTGGAGTTTGGGATACACTGAAGCTTTCTTT.